A selection of T cell receptor beta chains follows, all from one sample in a study of shared clonotypes between healthy human individuals. Using immunoSEQ multiplex PCR, the repertoire was profiled, and TCRdb retains in-frame clones only, with some absent. The sample lists some 2,100,000 clones; approximately 96% were seen once. Sequencing input: naive CD4+ T cells sorted from blood. These TCRs come from a man younger than 30 in good health. Each CDR3 is given with its conserved first and last residue. The D gene is left open where the match is weak. A row's size may be missing; if present it is once, few, many or a size class.

j_gene	d_gene	abundance	v_gene	CDR3nt	CDR3aa
TRBJ2-7	TRBD1	NA	TRBV2	TGTGCCAGCAGCGGTCAGGGGGACACGCAGTACTTC	CASSGQGDTQYF
TRBJ2-7	NA	NA	TRBV19	TGTGCCAGCAGAGACCCCATGCCTGCCTACGAGCAGTACTTC	CASRDPMPAYEQYF
TRBJ1-5	NA	NA	TRBV30	TGTGCCTGGAGTGTCACCTTAACGGAGCAGCCCCAGCATTTT	CAWSVTLTEQPQHF
TRBJ1-2	TRBD1	NA	TRBV9	TGTGCCAGCAGCGCCGGGACAGGCAACTATGGCTACACCTTC	CASSAGTGNYGYTF
TRBJ2-2	TRBD2	NA	TRBV5-6	TGTGCCAGCAGCCAGGGACTAGATAACACCGGGGAGCTGTTTTTT	CASSQGLDNTGELFF
TRBJ1-1	TRBD1	NA	TRBV30	TGTGCCTGGAGTACCTGGACAGGTATGAACACTGAAGCTTTCTTT	CAWSTWTGMNTEAFF
TRBJ1-1	NA	NA	TRBV7-2	TGTGCCAGCAGCTTAAGGTTGAACACTGAAGCTTTCTTT	CASSLRLNTEAFF
TRBJ1-1	NA	NA	TRBV6-5	TGTGCCAGCAGGGCGGGTGGGACAAACACTGAAGCTTTCTTT	CASRAGGTNTEAFF
TRBJ2-1	TRBD1	NA	TRBV7-6	TGTGCCAGCAGCCAGGGGGCGGAGTCCTACAATGAGCAGTTCTTC	CASSQGAESYNEQFF
TRBJ2-2	NA	NA	TRBV28	TGTGCCAGCAGTTTATCCGCCGGGGAGCTGTTTTTT	CASSLSAGELFF
TRBJ2-7	NA	NA	TRBV5-4	TGTGCCAGCAGTTACGCCCGGGACCTCTACGAGCAGTACTTC	CASSYARDLYEQYF
TRBJ1-2	NA	NA	TRBV19	TGTGCCAGTACCCACCCCCCTACAGGGTCCACTAACTATGGCTACACCTTC	CASTHPPTGSTNYGYTF
TRBJ1-5	NA	once	TRBV30	TGTGCCTGGAGTGGGGGGTCCCTTGGCAATAGCAATCAGCCCCAGCATTTT	CAWSGGSLGNSNQPQHF